This TCR beta chain derives from a study of shared clonotypes between healthy human individuals. Study results and caveats: Estimated richness values were generally larger in naive subsets than in memory subsets. The four-donor shared clonotypes exceeded non-shared clonotypes in generation probability, with non-shared ones scoring lower.

For this clone: Its matching antigen is unknown.

Naive CD8 cells comprised CD45RO-negative, CCR7-positively selected cells, excluding terminally differentiated effector memory CD45RA+ cells. Donors comprised healthy HIV-negative adults lacking recent acute infections or vaccinations. This CDR3 is 15 amino acids long. Per germline, CDR1 MGHRA and CDR2 YSYEKL. Trimming removed 4 bases at V and 1 base at J, with 13 bases between. The assay was immunoSEQ multiplex PCR, and TCRdb's table has in-frame clones only and misses some. The sample carries roughly 2 million clones, roughly 94% recorded once. Input material: naive CD8+ T cells sorted from blood. The chain carries TRBV4-1 and TRBJ1-1, with D maybe TRBD1 (6 bases). The receptor was isolated from a young man in good health. The DNA for the CDR3 is TGCGCCAGCAGCCGACAGGTGCAGGGGAACACTGAAGCTTTCTTT. Its translation is CASSRQVQGNTEAFF.